What follows is one T cell receptor (beta chain) and its context. Which antigen it targets is not known. Per-base quality was not reported, and no clone a single base away is much larger than it. TCRbeta CDR3 regions were amplified from genomic DNA using the immunoSEQ Assay, a bias-controlled multiplex PCR. Concerning the study's data processing: The number of nucleated cells in each sample was estimated from the amplification of reference gene primers within the assay. Sequence reads were collapsed and filtered to measure the absolute abundance of every unique TCRbeta CDR3 rearrangement. For each sample, productive Simpson clonality was calculated by taking the square root of Simpson's diversity index across productive rearrangements. TCRdb obtained this table from immuneACCESS and retained in-frame rearrangements with V and J assigned. These tables miss some clones; where compared with another copy, unresolved V genes account for less than half of the shortfall, and the remainder is unexplained. V and J calls and clone size are given by that table; D and trimming were obtained from the DNA. Present in this sample are some 120,000 clones, approximately 85% of which were seen just once. Roughly 4% of the sample is in the top ten clones.

From the germline V gene (reference sequence), CDR1 is MNHEY and CDR2 is SMNVEV. V ends up 2 bases short and J 8 bases short, with an unmatched junction base count of 8. Including the terminal cysteine and phenylalanine, the CDR3 comprises 14 residues. Here the CDR3 DNA is all that survives: 42 bases in frame from base 1. This specimen belongs to a study of blood T cell repertoires in COVID-19 (dated by TCRdb to the early 2020s). Turning to the overall study: Samples covering the acute and convalescent phases of COVID-19 were provided by collaborators in the United States, Italy and Spain. Samples came from the ongoing ImmuneRACE study (first 160 participants) plus 1,254 subjects from 6 global collaborators. The prospective study material was composed of cDNA or gDNA derived from T cells, B-cell-depleted T cells, or PBMCs. Where available, HLA class I and class II types were taken from metadata supplied by the sample provider and were not determined by assay-based typing. The sample metadata nearly always contained a de-identified subject ID, COVID-19 status, age in years and sex. Deeply sampled blood TCRbeta repertoires from subjects exposed to, actively infected with, or recovered from COVID-19 were included in the dataset. The repertoires were released in a freely available public database meant as a resource for research on the immune response to SARS-CoV-2. Findings and caveats that apply to the study as a whole: The quantity of clinical and demographic metadata differed by source and by participant and was supplied without curation.

Collaborating institutions collected whole blood in K2EDTA tubes following their own protocols. For TCRbeta analysis, collaborators shipped samples as frozen whole blood, isolated PBMCs, or DNA extracted from either of those sample types. The receptor's source is a human donor in a cohort sampled during active COVID-19. The rearrangement joined TRBV27 to TRBJ1-2; TRBD1 aligns with 7 central bases. The specimen sequenced was peripheral blood. The CDR3 region has the sequence CASSLTGAPLGYTF. At the DNA level, the sequence is TGTGCCAGCAGTTTAACAGGGGCCCCATTAGGCTACACCTTC.